Shown below are 6 T cell receptor beta chains from a single sample sequenced in a study of T cells in Graves' hyperthyroidism and ophthalmopathy. The TCR beta CDR3 regions underwent amplification using RNA transcripts as the source. First-round RT-PCR of the TCR CDR3 relied on the HTBI primer set. MiXCR was run by TCRdb on the multiplex PCR reads, yielding one entry per CDR3 protein. The sample shows hundreds of thousands of distinct CDR3 sequences, less than 25% of them seen only once. Sequencing was performed on blood. These receptors were obtained from a woman younger than 45 with Graves' ophthalmopathy.

The rearrangement uses TRBV2 and TRBJ2-7; 13 bases map to TRBD2. Germline-derived CDR1 and CDR2 are SNHLY and FYNNEI. CDR3 size: 16 residues. The ends lost 10 bases at V and 7 bases at J; junction bases unmatched: 16. The CDR3 here is CATKPHATSGRMEQYF. CDR3 sequence (DNA): TGTGCCACCAAACCCCATGCGACTAGCGGGAGGATGGAGCAGTACTTC. The full variable domain, in which reference TRBV2 and TRBJ2-7 provide the parts outside the CDR3, is EPEVTQTPSHQVTQMGQEVILRCVPISNHLYFYWYRQILGQKVEFLVSFYNNEISEKSEIFDDQFSVERPDGSNFTLKIRSTKLEDSAMYFCATKPHATSGRMEQYFGPGTRLTVT.

This clonotype was recorded at least ten times. The chain links TRBV28 to TRBJ2-2; D uncertain. The CDR3 contains 13 residues. Trimming stripped 7 bases from V and 6 bases from J, with 12 bases between. Germline-derived CDR1 and CDR2 are MDHEN and SYDVKM. The CDR3 DNA reads TGTGCCAGCAAAGGTTCATTGGCCGGGGAGCTGTTTTTT. This encodes CASKGSLAGELFF.

This clonotype was counted at least ten times. The chain joins TRBV20-1 to TRBJ1-5; TRBD1 might be the D (6 bases). There are 13 residues in the CDR3. CDR1 and CDR2 from the germline V gene are DFQATT and SNEGSKA (reference sequence). The ends were cut back, 3 bases at V and 2 bases at J, with 8 bases in the middle. The CDR3 sequence: CSASSGGNQPQHF. CDR3 coding DNA: TGCAGTGCTAGTTCAGGGGGCAATCAGCCCCAGCATTTT.

This clonotype was found many times. The chain couples TRBV6-5 to TRBJ2-7; D might be TRBD2 (5 bases). Trimming shortened V by 2 bases and J by 6 bases, and 11 bases separated the two germline ends. The V gene's germline CDR1 is MNHEY and CDR2 SVGAGI. The CDR3 contains 13 residues. The CDR3 nucleotides are TGTGCCAGCAGTTACGGCCCGGGGAGCGAGCAGTACTTC. Translated: CASSYGPGSEQYF.

This clonotype was observed at least ten times. The chain employs TRBV20-1 and TRBJ2-7, with D perhaps matching TRBD2 (6 bases). The V and J ends lost 2 bases and 1 base respectively, with 9 bases between them. CDR1 is DFQATT and CDR2 is SNEGSKA in the germline V gene (reference sequence). The CDR3 consists of 13 residues. The CDR3 here is CSARRGLSYEQYF. The CDR3 DNA sequence: TGCAGTGCTAGAAGGGGACTTTCCTACGAGCAGTACTTC.

This clonotype was recorded at least ten times. J is TRBJ2-7 and V is TRBV19; D might be TRBD1 or TRBD2, each matching 5 bases. V was trimmed by 4 bases and J by 6 bases, leaving 13 bases between them. The CDR3 has 13 amino acids. Germline CDR1 LNHDA, CDR2 SQIVND (reference sequence). CDR3 sequence (DNA): TGTGCCAGTAGTAGTCCCGGGACCTTCGAGCAGTACTTC. Translated, it gives CASSSPGTFEQYF. The variable domain in full, completed from reference TRBV19 and TRBJ2-7, reads DGGITQSPKYLFRKEGQNVTLSCEQNLNHDAMYWYRQDPGQGLRLIYYSQIVNDFQKGDIAEGYSVSREKKESFPLTVTSAQKNPTAFYLCASSSPGTFEQYFGPGTRLTVT.